This T cell receptor beta chain originates from a study of a mutant IDH1 vaccine in newly diagnosed glioma. Study information: Patients were given eight vaccinations, scheduled in weeks 1, 3, 5, 7, 11, 15, 19 and 23. Prior therapy was radiotherapy, temozolomide, or both; most received both. Study-wide findings and caveats: There seemed to be no relation between pseudoprogression and changes in top peripheral T cell clonotypes.

Points on this clone: Its antigen is as yet unknown.

Time point noted: week 11, during vaccination. All doses held 300 ug of mutant IDH1 20-mer peptide, with topical imiquimod. The CDR3 covers 14 residues. V lost 4 bases and J lost 6, with 12 bases in between. The V gene's germline CDR1 is SGHDN and CDR2 FVKESK. Measured with immunoSEQ multiplex PCR; TCRdb has only the in-frame clones, and not every one. The data hold more than 55,000 clones, with less than 85% observed a single time. This clonotype originated in a man aged 30-40 years with glioma. The genes are TRBV14 and TRBJ2-2; possibly TRBD1 for D (6 bases). The sequencing used PBMCs, collected from a glioma patient whose treatment included an IDH1 peptide vaccine. The CDR3, as DNA: TGTGCCAGCAGCCCCAGGGGACGGTCCGGGGAGCTGTTTTTT. This encodes CASSPRGRSGELFF.